There are a few counts of the clone carrying this TCR beta chain. These data originate in a study of CD8 T cells in ankylosing spondylitis. The V end lost 6 bases, the J end lost 7 bases, and 19 bases lay between the germline ends. This CDR3 comprises 15 residues. TCRdb fed the 5' RACE reads into MiXCR, producing one record per CDR3 protein. The sample has approximately 350,000 distinct CDR3 sequences, 14% to 15% seen once. The sample comprised blood, either unsorted or a sorted T cell fraction (not recorded which). The TCR comes from a male donor with ankylosing spondylitis or in good health (not recorded which). The chain joins TRBV12-3 or TRBV12-4 to TRBJ2-1; D might be TRBD1 (5 bases). CDR3 amino acids: CASRPTGLLGNEQFF. DNA for the CDR3: TGTGCCAGCAGACCTACAGGCCTCCTGGGGAATGAGCAGTTCTTC.